Here is one TCR beta chain with its context. Its specificity is unknown. TCRdb independently ran MiXCR on the 5' RACE reads; one entry per CDR3 protein. This table has 200,000 to 250,000 distinct CDR3 sequences, 9% to 10% appearing once. The data stem from a study of T-cell memory formation after mild COVID-19. Whole-study results and caveats: There were some responding clones in pre-infection memory, which suggested that cross-reactive memory had joined. Day 15 to 85 contractors were CD4/CD8 balanced; later expanders leaned CD4+. Proof of SARS-CoV-2 specificity was absent for the second-wave clones that crested on day 37. CM and EM subsets held most contracting CD4+ clones; EMRA held CD8+ ones.

Sequencing input: PBMCs or a T cell subset sorted from them (not recorded which). This sequence was found in a man aged 18 to 29 who had mild COVID-19 (a few samples of this study predate the infection). Cell type and time point are not known.

The CDR3 nucleotides read TGTGCCAGCAGCGCCTCCGGGACCTACGGCGGCTACACCTTC. Translated, it gives CASSASGTYGGYTF. The V call is TRBV7-2, the J call TRBJ1-2; D is perhaps TRBD1 (5 bases). Germline CDR1 and CDR2: SGHTA and FQGNSA. This CDR3 comprises 14 residues. Trimming took off 5 bases at V and 8 bases at J, with 18 bases between the two ends.